This record concerns one T cell receptor beta chain sequence. One junction end does not reproduce the germline sequence, and a read error may be involved. The data are from a study of CD4 and CD8 cells across lung adenocarcinoma regions. CDR3 length equals 15 residues. Per the germline V gene, CDR1 is MNHNS and CDR2 is SASEGT. One entry per CDR3 protein results from TCRdb running MiXCR on the PCR reads. The sample consists of 20,000 or so distinct CDR3 sequences, around 46% of them appearing once. Sequenced sample: CD8+ T cells from the margin of a lung tumor. The genes are TRBV6-1 and TRBJ2-4, with TRBD2 identical over 8 bases. The TCR comes from a male donor with lung adenocarcinoma. The CD4 and CD8 labels of this study may be unreliable. As DNA, the CDR3 is TGTGCCCGCAGTCTCGGGACTAGGAACCAAAACACTCAGTACTTT. It codes for CARSLGTRNQNTQYF.